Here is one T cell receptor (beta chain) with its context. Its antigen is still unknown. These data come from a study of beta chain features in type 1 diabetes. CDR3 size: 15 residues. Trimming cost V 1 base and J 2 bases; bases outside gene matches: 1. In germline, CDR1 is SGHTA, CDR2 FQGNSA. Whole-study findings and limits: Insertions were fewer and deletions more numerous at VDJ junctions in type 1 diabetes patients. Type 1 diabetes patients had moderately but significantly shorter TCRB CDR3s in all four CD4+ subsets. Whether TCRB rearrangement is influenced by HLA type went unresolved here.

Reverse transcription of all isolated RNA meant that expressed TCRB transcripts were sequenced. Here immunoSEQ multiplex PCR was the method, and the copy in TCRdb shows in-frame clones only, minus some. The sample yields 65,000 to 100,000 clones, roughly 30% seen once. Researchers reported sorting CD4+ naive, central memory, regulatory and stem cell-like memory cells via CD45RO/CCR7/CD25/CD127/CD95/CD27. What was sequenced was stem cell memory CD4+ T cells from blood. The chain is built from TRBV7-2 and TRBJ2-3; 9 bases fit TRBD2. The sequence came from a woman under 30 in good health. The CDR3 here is CASSLERGDTDTQYF. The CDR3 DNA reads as TGTGCCAGCAGCTTAGAGCGGGGGGACACAGATACGCAGTATTTT.